This is a list of T cell receptor beta chains from one sample in a study of tumor-infiltrating lymphocytes in primary liver carcinoma. One entry per CDR3 protein results from TCRdb running MiXCR on the multiplex PCR reads. The table has approximately 190,000 distinct CDR3 sequences, around four fifths seen once. Sequencing was performed on tumor tissue from primary liver carcinoma. The receptors come from a middle-aged man with primary liver carcinoma and hepatitis B virus infection. Each CDR3 is given with its conserved first and last residue. The D gene is left open where the match is weak.

v_call	d_call	j_call	cdr3_aa
TRBV28	-	TRBJ2-7	CASRSTRTYEQYF
TRBV6-4	TRBD2	TRBJ2-1	CASSDIGGAYNEQFF
TRBV10-3	-	TRBJ2-7	CAISVPGKYEQYF
TRBV7-9	-	TRBJ2-1	CASRPPRGGGPNEQLF
TRBV29-1	TRBD1	TRBJ2-5	CSVWRTGETQYF
TRBV24-1	-	TRBJ2-2	CATSEGDYNTGELIF
TRBV10-3	-	TRBJ1-5	CASRSGLEGHQPQHF
TRBV11-1	TRBD2	TRBJ2-4	CASSSPGISGIKNIQYF
TRBV4-2	-	TRBJ2-2	CASTQDGQGGTGELFF
TRBV7-9	TRBD1	TRBJ1-2	CASRWDSECHGYTF
TRBV13	-	TRBJ2-1	CASSEKNEQFF
TRBV5-1	-	TRBJ2-5	CASSWEQETHYF
TRBV5-4	TRBD1	TRBJ2-5	CDNSAAGGQETQYF
TRBV6-1	-	TRBJ2-7	CASSVSINGSYEQYF
TRBV29-1	-	TRBJ2-3	CSVGLAVHTDTQYF
TRBV12-3/TRBV12-4	-	TRBJ1-1	CACRYVTVEAFF
TRBV28	-	TRBJ2-7	CASRTGQNLYEQYF
TRBV19	-	TRBJ2-2	CTSSMPGQRTGELFF
TRBV20-1	TRBD2	TRBJ2-7	CNAGGRSDEQYF
TRBV5-4	TRBD1	TRBJ1-2	CAASGRQGDYGYTF
TRBV12-3/TRBV12-4	-	TRBJ2-5	CASGLVEGQETQYF
TRBV5-6	TRBD2	TRBJ2-7	CVSSQGLAGVMLSYEQYF
TRBV11-2	-	TRBJ2-3	CASCTGGTQYF
TRBV11-3	TRBD2	TRBJ2-3	CASSFSGKRRDTRYF
TRBV6-2/TRBV6-3	TRBD2	TRBJ2-5	CASSYATSGNETQYF
TRBV4-3	-	TRBJ2-7	CASNQEKAASSYEQYF
TRBV7-8	-	TRBJ2-7	CASGTGALGVEHYF
TRBV5-4	-	TRBJ2-5	CANILDKVVKYF
TRBV5-5	TRBD2	TRBJ2-1	CASSDPQWEGEVF
TRBV28	-	TRBJ1-1	CASGLIQADTEAFF
TRBV28	-	TRBJ1-1	CASSGFRGHLYAFF
TRBV5-4	-	TRBJ2-7	CTSSFASPGEQYF
TRBV29-1	-	TRBJ2-7	CTVQSRGWREQCF
TRBV4-2	-	TRBJ2-7	CASNQEADEEYF
TRBV4-3	-	TRBJ2-7	CASSQYWGPPSYGQYF
TRBV29-1	-	TRBJ1-5	CSAQAGKDQPQHF
TRBV10-2	-	TRBJ1-5	CASSELDRGGNQPQHF
TRBV12-3/TRBV12-4	TRBD2	TRBJ2-3	CASSLGGTPDTQFF
TRBV29-1	TRBD2	TRBJ2-1	CSVGLAIGFYNEQFF
TRBV4-2	-	TRBJ2-7	CASSQGDGGHEQYF